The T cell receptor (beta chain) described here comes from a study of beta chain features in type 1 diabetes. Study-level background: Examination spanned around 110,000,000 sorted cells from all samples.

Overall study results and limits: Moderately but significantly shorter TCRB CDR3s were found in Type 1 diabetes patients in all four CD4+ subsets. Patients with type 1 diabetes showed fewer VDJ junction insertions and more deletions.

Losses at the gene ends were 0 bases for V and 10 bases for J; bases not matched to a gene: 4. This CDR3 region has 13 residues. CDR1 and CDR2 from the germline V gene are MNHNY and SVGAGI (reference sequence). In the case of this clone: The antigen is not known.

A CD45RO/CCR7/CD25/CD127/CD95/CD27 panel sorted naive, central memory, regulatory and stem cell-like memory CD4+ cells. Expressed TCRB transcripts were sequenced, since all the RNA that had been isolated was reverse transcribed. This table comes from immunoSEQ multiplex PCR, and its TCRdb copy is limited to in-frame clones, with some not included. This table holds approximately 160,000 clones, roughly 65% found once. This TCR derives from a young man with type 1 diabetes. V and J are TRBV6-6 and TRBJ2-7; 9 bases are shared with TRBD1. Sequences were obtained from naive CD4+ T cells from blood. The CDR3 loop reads CASSYSRTGDQYF. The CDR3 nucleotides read TGTGCCAGCAGTTACTCTCGGACAGGGGATCAGTACTTC.